This is a list of T cell receptor beta chains from one sample in a study of radiotherapy plus CTLA-4 blockade in lung cancer. The method was immunoSEQ multiplex PCR; TCRdb's version includes in-frame clones alone and lacks a portion of them. The sample holds some 48,000 clones, about 86% seen once. The specimen comprised peripheral blood, sampled from a patient treated with radiotherapy plus ipilimumab. Receptor source: a human donor with non-small cell lung cancer that progressed on radiotherapy plus ipilimumab. Some clones in this sample may be carry-over from other donors' samples. Both conserved end residues are part of each CDR3. D genes are given only for firm matches. Not all rows give a size; the values are once, few, many and, for expanded clones, a class.

d_gene	abundance	j_gene	v_gene	CDR3nt	CDR3aa
.	.	TRBJ2-1	TRBV4-3	TGCGCCAGCAGCCAAGGAAGCGCGAGCTCCTACAATGAGCAGTTCTTC	CASSQGSASSYNEQFF
.	.	TRBJ1-1	TRBV30	TGTGCCTGGAGCGCGGAAACTGGCACTGAAGCTTTCTTT	CAWSAETGTEAFF
TRBD1	.	TRBJ1-4	TRBV19	TGTGCCAGTAGATCGGGACAGCCGGTTTATAATGAAAAACTGTTTTTT	CASRSGQPVYNEKLFF
TRBD1	.	TRBJ2-2	TRBV10-3	TGTGCCATCAGTGCCAAGGGGGCAGTCTCTGGGGAGCTGTTTTTT	CAISAKGAVSGELFF
.	.	TRBJ2-2	TRBV5-1	TGCGCCAGCAGCGTTGAGAATCCCGGGGAGCTGTTTTTT	CASSVENPGELFF
TRBD2	.	TRBJ2-7	TRBV19	TGTGCCAGTACCGCCGGGCCCGGGACTAGCATCTACGAGCAGTACTTC	CASTAGPGTSIYEQYF
TRBD1	.	TRBJ1-2	TRBV10-3	TGTGCCATCACCACCGGACAGGGACTCTATGGCTACACCTTC	CAITTGQGLYGYTF
TRBD2	.	TRBJ2-3	TRBV27	TGTGCCAGCAGACATTGGGTTCTTGCGGGAGTGGTAGATACGCAGTATTTT	CASRHWVLAGVVDTQYF
TRBD1	.	TRBJ1-4	TRBV19	TGTGCCAGTAGTAATCTTCTGGACAGGGATCCGCGGAAACTGTTTTTT	CASSNLLDRDPRKLFF
.	few	TRBJ2-1	TRBV5-1	TGCGCCAGCAGCTCCGACAGAGATTTCTACAATGAGCAGTTCTTC	CASSSDRDFYNEQFF
.	.	TRBJ1-2	TRBV6-1	TGTGCCAGCAGTGAAGTACAGGGTCGCTATGGCTACACCTTC	CASSEVQGRYGYTF
TRBD2	.	TRBJ2-3	TRBV15	TGTGCCACCAGCCGGAGCGGGAGGGGAACAGATACGCAGTATTTT	CATSRSGRGTDTQYF
.	.	TRBJ2-6	TRBV9	TGTGCCAGCAGCGTCGACTTAGCCAACTCTGGGGCCAACGTCCTGACTTTC	CASSVDLANSGANVLTF
.	.	TRBJ1-2	TRBV20-1	TGCATTGCACTGCACTATGGCTACACCTTC	CIALHYGYTF
TRBD1	.	TRBJ2-5	TRBV5-1	TGCGCCAGCAGCAGAGGGACAGGGGGCCAAGAGACCCAGTACTTC	CASSRGTGGQETQYF
.	once	TRBJ2-7	TRBV11-2	TGTGCCAGCAGCTTAGATCATAGCGACTACTCCTACGAGCAGTACTTC	CASSLDHSDYSYEQYF
.	.	TRBJ2-7	TRBV28	TGTGCCAGCAGTTTGTTGAGTTCGAGGGAGCAGTACTTC	CASSLLSSREQYF
.	.	TRBJ1-1	TRBV18	TGTGCCAGCTCACGACTAACCACAGGGCAAAAATTTCAGAACACTGAAGCTTTCTTT	CASSRLTTGQKFQNTEAFF
.	once	TRBJ2-7	TRBV7-7	TGTGCCAGCAGCCTTCAAATTAGCTCCTACGAGCAGTACTTC	CASSLQISSYEQYF
TRBD1	.	TRBJ2-7	TRBV7-2	TGTGCCAGCAGCTACCCGGACAGGGGGTTGTTCGAGCAGTACTTC	CASSYPDRGLFEQYF
.	.	TRBJ1-2	TRBV9	TGTGCCAGCAGCCCCCGACAGTATGTCACGCATCCCTATGGCTACACCTTC	CASSPRQYVTHPYGYTF
.	.	TRBJ2-7	TRBV2	TGTGCCAGCAGGTATTCCTACGAGCAGTACTTC	CASRYSYEQYF
.	.	TRBJ1-6	TRBV27	TGTGCCAGCAGTTTAAAAGGGGTTTCACCCCTCCACTTT	CASSLKGVSPLHF
TRBD1	.	TRBJ1-2	TRBV9	TGTGCCAGCAGCGTAGGCAGGGGGCAAGGCTATGGCTACACCTTC	CASSVGRGQGYGYTF
TRBD2	.	TRBJ2-4	TRBV11-2	TGTGCCAGCAGCTTACTAGCGGGAGTATTGGACATTCAGTACTTC	CASSLLAGVLDIQYF
.	.	TRBJ2-7	TRBV7-2	TGTGCCAGCAGCCGATCTAGGGACAACTCGGACGAGCAGTACTTC	CASSRSRDNSDEQYF
.	once	TRBJ2-5	TRBV5-4	TGTGCCAGCAGCTTGGCGGAGACCCAGTACTTC	CASSLAETQYF
.	.	TRBJ2-1	TRBV7-2	TGTGCCAGCAGGCTAGCGAGCCTCAATGAGCAGTTCTTC	CASRLASLNEQFF
TRBD2	.	TRBJ2-3	TRBV4-2	TGTGCCAGCAGCCATACTAGCGGCCACACAGATACGCAGTATTTT	CASSHTSGHTDTQYF
TRBD2	few	TRBJ2-3	TRBV7-2	TGTGCCAGCAGCTTAGCCTCAATAGCGGGGCTGGGGGATACGCAGTATTTT	CASSLASIAGLGDTQYF
TRBD2	.	TRBJ2-7	TRBV27	TGTGCCAGCAGTTTATGGTCTAGCGGGGGACCTACCTACGAGCAGTACTTC	CASSLWSSGGPTYEQYF
.	.	TRBJ1-3	TRBV13	TGTGCCAGCAGCTTAACCGGACAACCCTCTGGAAACACCATATATTTT	CASSLTGQPSGNTIYF
TRBD2	.	TRBJ2-5	TRBV11-2	TGTGCCAGCAGCCAGACGCAGCATGGGGAGGGAGAGACCCAGTACTTC	CASSQTQHGEGETQYF
.	.	TRBJ2-7	TRBV19	TGTGCCAGTAGTATAGATTCAGGCACCTCCTACGAGCAGTACTTC	CASSIDSGTSYEQYF
TRBD2	.	TRBJ2-3	TRBV4-1	TGCGCCAGCAGCCAAGAGAGGGGAGGGTGGGGAACTCGAGGGGATACGCAGTATTTT	CASSQERGGWGTRGDTQYF
TRBD1	.	TRBJ2-3	TRBV7-2	TGTGCCAGCAGCCCTCAGGACAGGCCCCGCACAGATACGCAGTATTTT	CASSPQDRPRTDTQYF
TRBD1	.	TRBJ1-1	TRBV30	TGTGCCTGGAGTTCCGGACAGGGGTACACTGAAGCTTTCTTT	CAWSSGQGYTEAFF
TRBD1	.	TRBJ2-7	TRBV27	TGTGCCAGCAGTATAGACAGGGGTTACGAGCAGTACTTC	CASSIDRGYEQYF
TRBD2	.	TRBJ2-3	TRBV6-6	TGTGCCAGCAGTTATCCTCTAGCGGGAGGCACAGATACGCAGTATTTT	CASSYPLAGGTDTQYF
TRBD2	.	TRBJ2-1	TRBV11-2	TGTGCCAGCAGCTTACTAGCGGGAGGGCCCTACAATGAGCAGTTCTTC	CASSLLAGGPYNEQFF
.	.	TRBJ2-3	TRBV5-1	TGCGCCAGCAGCTTGGGGGGACTGACCACAGATACGCAGTATTTT	CASSLGGLTTDTQYF
.	few	TRBJ2-2	TRBV19	TGTGCCAGTAGTCTTATTGTCTTCGCCGGGGAGCTGTTTTTT	CASSLIVFAGELFF
TRBD1	.	TRBJ1-4	TRBV4-1	TGCGCCAGCAGCCAGGTGGGACAGGGATCGGTAAAACTGTTTTTT	CASSQVGQGSVKLFF
TRBD2	.	TRBJ2-1	TRBV4-3	TGCGCCAGCAGGGCTAGCGGGAGTGATGAGCAGTTCTTC	CASRASGSDEQFF
.	.	TRBJ1-4	TRBV18	TGTGCCAGCTCACCAAATGGGGCAGGGCAGGGTGAAAAACTGTTTTTT	CASSPNGAGQGEKLFF
TRBD2	.	TRBJ2-1	TRBV12-5	TGTGCTAGTGGCCGAGTCGGACTAGCGGGGGACAATGAGCAGTTCTTC	CASGRVGLAGDNEQFF
.	.	TRBJ1-2	TRBV19	TGTGCCAGTAGTATAGATTGGGCAAGTGGGGCGCCTAACTATGGCTACACCTTC	CASSIDWASGAPNYGYTF
.	.	TRBJ2-3	TRBV9	TGTGCCAGCAGCGTAGGAGGAGCAGATACGCAGTATTTT	CASSVGGADTQYF
TRBD1	.	TRBJ1-6	TRBV5-5	TGTGCCAGCAGGAGACAGGGGAACTCACCCCTCCACTTT	CASRRQGNSPLHF
TRBD2	.	TRBJ2-5	TRBV7-6	TGTGCCAGCAGCTTAAGTATACCGACTAGCGGAGAGACCCAGTACTTC	CASSLSIPTSGETQYF
TRBD2	.	TRBJ2-7	TRBV6-1	TGTGCCAGCAGTGAAGGTTCATGGGGAGCGGGAGTGGCTCGCGAGCAGTACTTC	CASSEGSWGAGVAREQYF
.	once	TRBJ2-7	TRBV27	TGTGCCAGCAGTTTATCAGGGGGCTACGAGCAGTACTTC	CASSLSGGYEQYF
TRBD2	few	TRBJ2-1	TRBV11-2	TGTGCCAGCAGCGTTGGTAGCGGGGCCTACAATGAGCAGTTCTTC	CASSVGSGAYNEQFF
.	once	TRBJ2-1	TRBV2	TGTGCCAGCTCTAGTACAAGGAATGAGCAGTTCTTC	CASSSTRNEQFF
.	.	TRBJ1-1	TRBV5-1	TGCGCCAGCAGCTCCCACCGGAACAGACAGGCTAACACTGAAGCTTTCTTT	CASSSHRNRQANTEAFF